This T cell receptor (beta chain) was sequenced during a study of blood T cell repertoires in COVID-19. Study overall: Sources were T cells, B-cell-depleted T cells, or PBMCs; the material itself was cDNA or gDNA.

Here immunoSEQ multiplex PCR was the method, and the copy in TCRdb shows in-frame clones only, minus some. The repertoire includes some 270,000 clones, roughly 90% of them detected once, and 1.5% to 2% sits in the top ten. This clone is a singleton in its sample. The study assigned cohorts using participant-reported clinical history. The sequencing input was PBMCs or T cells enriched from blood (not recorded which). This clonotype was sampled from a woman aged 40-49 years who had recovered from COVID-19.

CDR3 region: CASSASGGSMNEQFF. CDR3 sequence (DNA): TGTGCCAGCAGTGCCAGCGGGGGCTCCATGAATGAGCAGTTCTTC. The chain carries TRBV13 and TRBJ2-1; 8 positions match TRBD2. CDR3 length: 15 amino acids. V shed 6 bases, J shed 7 bases, and the junction held 11 bases outside the gene matches. Germline assignment: CDR1 PRHDT and CDR2 FYEKMQ (reference sequence).